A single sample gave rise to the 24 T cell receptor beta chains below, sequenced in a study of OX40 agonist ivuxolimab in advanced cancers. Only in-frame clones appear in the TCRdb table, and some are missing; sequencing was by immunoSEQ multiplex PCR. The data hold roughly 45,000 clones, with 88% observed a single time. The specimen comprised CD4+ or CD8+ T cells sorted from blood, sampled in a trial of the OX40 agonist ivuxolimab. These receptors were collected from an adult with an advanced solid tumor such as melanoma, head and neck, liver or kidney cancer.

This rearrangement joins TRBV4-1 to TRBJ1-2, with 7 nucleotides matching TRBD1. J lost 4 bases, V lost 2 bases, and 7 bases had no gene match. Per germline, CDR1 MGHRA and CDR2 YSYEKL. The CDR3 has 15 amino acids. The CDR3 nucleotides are TGCGCCAGCAGCCAAACACAGACAGGGACCTATGGCTACACCTTC. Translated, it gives CASSQTQTGTYGYTF.

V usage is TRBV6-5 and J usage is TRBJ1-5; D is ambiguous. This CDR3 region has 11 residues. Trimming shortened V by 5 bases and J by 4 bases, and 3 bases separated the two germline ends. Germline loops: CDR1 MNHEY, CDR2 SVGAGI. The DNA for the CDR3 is TGTGCCAGCAGTCAAAATCAGCCCCAGCATTTT. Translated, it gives CASSQNQPQHF.

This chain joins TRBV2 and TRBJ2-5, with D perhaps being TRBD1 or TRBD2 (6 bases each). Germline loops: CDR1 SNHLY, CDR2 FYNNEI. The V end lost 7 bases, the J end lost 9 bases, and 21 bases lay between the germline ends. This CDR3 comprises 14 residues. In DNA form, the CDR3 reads TGTGCCAGCAACCACCCCGGGGGCGCCGCGGCCCAGTACTTC. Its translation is CASNHPGGAAAQYF.

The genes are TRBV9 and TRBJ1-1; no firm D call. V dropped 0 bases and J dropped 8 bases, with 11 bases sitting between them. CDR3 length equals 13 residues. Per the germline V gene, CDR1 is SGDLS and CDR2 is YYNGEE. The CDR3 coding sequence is TGTGCCAGCAGCGTAGACGGCAGGCGAGAAGCTTTCTTT. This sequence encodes CASSVDGRREAFF.

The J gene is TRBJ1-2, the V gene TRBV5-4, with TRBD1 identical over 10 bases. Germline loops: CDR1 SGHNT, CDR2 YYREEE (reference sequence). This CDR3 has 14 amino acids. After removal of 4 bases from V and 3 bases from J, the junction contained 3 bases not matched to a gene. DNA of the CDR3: TGTGCCAGCAGCAGAGGACAGGGGGACTATGGCTACACCTTC. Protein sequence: CASSRGQGDYGYTF.

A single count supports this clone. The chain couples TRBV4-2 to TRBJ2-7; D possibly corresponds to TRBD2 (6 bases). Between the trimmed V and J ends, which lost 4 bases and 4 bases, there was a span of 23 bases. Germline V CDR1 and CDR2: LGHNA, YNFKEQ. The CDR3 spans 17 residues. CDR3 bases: TGTGCCAGCAGCCCATGGGCCCTGACGGGAGAAGCGTACGAGCAGTACTTC. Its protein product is CASSPWALTGEAYEQYF.

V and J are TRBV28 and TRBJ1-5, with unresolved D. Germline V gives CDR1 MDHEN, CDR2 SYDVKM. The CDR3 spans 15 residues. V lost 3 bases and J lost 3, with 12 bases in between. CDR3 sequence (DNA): TGTGCCAGCAGTTTCGCCGGGATGGTCAATCAGCCCCAGCATTTT. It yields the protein CASSFAGMVNQPQHF.

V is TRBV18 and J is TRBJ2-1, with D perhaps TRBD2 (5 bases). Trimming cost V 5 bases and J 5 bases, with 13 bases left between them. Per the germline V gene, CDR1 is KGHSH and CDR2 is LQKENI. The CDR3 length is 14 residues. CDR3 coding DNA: TGTGCCAGCTCATCATCCCTAGCCGACAATGAGCAGTTCTTC. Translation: CASSSSLADNEQFF.

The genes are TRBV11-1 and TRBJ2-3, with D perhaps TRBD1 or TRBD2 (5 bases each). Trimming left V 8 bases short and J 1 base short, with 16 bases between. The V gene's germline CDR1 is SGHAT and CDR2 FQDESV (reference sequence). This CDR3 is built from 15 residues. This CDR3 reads CASSPDLGGTDTQYF. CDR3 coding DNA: TGTGCCAGCTCCCCCGATTTGGGGGGCACAGATACGCAGTATTTT.

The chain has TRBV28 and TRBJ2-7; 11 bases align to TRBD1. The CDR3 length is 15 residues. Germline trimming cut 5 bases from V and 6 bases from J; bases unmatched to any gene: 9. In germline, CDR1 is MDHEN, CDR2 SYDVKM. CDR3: CASSPPGQGVGEQYF. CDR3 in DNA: TGTGCCAGCAGTCCTCCGGGACAGGGGGTCGGCGAGCAGTACTTC.

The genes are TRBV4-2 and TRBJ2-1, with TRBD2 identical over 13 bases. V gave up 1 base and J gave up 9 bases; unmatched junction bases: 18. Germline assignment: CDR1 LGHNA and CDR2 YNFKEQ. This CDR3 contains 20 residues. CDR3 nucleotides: TGTGCCAGCAGCCAAGCTGCCCTTCATGGACTAGCGGGAGATCGAGGTGAGCAGTTCTTC. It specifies CASSQAALHGLAGDRGEQFF.

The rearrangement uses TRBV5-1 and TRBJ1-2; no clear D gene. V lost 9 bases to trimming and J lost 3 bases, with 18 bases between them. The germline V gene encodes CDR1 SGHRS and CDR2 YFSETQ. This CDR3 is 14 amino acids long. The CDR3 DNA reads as TGCGCCAACTACGCACGAGGGCTAGACTATGGCTACACCTTC. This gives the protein CANYARGLDYGYTF.

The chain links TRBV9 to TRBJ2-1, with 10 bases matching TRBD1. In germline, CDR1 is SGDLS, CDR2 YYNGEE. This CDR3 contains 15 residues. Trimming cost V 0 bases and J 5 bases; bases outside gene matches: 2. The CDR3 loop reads CASSVEGTGDNEQFF. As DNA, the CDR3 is TGTGCCAGCAGCGTAGAGGGGACAGGGGACAATGAGCAGTTCTTC.

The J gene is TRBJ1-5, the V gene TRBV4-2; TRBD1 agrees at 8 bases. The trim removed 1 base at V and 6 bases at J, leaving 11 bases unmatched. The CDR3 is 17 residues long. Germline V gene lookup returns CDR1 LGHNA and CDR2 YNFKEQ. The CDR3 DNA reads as TGTGCCAGCAGCCAAGGCATGGGAGGACAGGGCCCTCAGCCCCAGCATTTT. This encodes CASSQGMGGQGPQPQHF.

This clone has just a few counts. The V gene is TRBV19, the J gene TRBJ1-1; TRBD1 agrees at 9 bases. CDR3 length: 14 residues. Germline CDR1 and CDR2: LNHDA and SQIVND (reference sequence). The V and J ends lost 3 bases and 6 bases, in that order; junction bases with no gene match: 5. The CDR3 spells CASSMGQGEPEAFF. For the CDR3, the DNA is TGTGCCAGTAGTATGGGACAGGGAGAACCTGAAGCTTTCTTT. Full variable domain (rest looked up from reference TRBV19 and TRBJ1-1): DGGITQSPKYLFRKEGQNVTLSCEQNLNHDAMYWYRQDPGQGLRLIYYSQIVNDFQKGDIAEGYSVSREKKESFPLTVTSAQKNPTAFYLCASSMGQGEPEAFFGQGTRLTVV.

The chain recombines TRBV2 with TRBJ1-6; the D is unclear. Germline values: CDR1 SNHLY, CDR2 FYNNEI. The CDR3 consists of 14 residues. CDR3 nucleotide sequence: TGTGCGACCTCCGCGTCTGGGTATAATTCACCCCTCCACTTT. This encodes CATSASGYNSPLHF.

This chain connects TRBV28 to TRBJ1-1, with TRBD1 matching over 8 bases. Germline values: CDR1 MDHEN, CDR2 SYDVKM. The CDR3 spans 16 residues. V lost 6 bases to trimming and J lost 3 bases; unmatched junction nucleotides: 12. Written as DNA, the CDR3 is TGTGCCAGCAGACCAGGACAGGGTCGGGAGTACACTGAAGCTTTCTTT. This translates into CASRPGQGREYTEAFF.

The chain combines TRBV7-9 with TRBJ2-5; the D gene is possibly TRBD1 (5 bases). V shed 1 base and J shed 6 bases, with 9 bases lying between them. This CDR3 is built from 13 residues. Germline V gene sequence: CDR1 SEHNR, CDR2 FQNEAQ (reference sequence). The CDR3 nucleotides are TGTGCCAGCAGCTTAGGACAGACAAAGACCCAGTACTTC. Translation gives CASSLGQTKTQYF.

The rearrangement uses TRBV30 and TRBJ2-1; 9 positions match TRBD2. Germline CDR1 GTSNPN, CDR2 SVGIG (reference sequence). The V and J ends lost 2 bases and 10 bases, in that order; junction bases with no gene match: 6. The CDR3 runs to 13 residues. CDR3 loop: CAWSLAGVSEQFF. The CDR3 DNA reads TGTGCCTGGAGTTTAGCGGGAGTATCCGAGCAGTTCTTC.

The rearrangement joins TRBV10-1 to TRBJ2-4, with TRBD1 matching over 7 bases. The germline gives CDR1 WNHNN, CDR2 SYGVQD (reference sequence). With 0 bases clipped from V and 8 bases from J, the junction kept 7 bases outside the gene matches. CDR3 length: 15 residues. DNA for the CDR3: TGCGCCAGCAGTGAGTCTTCGGGTCAGGGGGACATTCAGTACTTC. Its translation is CASSESSGQGDIQYF.

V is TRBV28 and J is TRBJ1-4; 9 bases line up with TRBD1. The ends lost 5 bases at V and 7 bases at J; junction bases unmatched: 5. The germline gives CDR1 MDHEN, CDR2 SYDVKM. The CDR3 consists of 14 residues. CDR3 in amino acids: CASSTQGAREKLFF. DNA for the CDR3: TGTGCCAGCAGTACACAGGGGGCGCGTGAAAAACTGTTTTTT.

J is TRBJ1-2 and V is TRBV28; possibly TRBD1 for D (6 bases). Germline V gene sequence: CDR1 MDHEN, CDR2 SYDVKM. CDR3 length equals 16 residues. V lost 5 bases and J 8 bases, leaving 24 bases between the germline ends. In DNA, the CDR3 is TGTGCCAGCAGTCCTAGAGCCAGGGGCCCTAGTGTGGGCTACACCTTC. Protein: CASSPRARGPSVGYTF.

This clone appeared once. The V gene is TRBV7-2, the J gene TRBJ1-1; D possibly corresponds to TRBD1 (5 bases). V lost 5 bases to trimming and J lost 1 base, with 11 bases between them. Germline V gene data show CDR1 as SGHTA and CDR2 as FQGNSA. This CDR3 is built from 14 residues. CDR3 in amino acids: CASSVGHSNTEAFF. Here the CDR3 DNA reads TGTGCCAGCAGCGTCGGACACTCGAACACTGAAGCTTTCTTT. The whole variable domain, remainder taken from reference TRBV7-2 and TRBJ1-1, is GAGVSQSPSNKVTEKGKDVELRCDPISGHTALYWYRQSLGQGLEFLIYFQGNSAPDKSGLPSDRFSAERTGGSVSTLTIQRTQQEDSAVYLCASSVGHSNTEAFFGQGTRLTVV.

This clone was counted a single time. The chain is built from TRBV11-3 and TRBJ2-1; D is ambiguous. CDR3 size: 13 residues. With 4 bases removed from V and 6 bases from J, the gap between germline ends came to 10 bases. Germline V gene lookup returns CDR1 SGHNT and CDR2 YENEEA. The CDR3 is CASSYPGSNEQFF. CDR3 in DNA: TGTGCCAGCAGCTATCCAGGCTCCAATGAGCAGTTCTTC.